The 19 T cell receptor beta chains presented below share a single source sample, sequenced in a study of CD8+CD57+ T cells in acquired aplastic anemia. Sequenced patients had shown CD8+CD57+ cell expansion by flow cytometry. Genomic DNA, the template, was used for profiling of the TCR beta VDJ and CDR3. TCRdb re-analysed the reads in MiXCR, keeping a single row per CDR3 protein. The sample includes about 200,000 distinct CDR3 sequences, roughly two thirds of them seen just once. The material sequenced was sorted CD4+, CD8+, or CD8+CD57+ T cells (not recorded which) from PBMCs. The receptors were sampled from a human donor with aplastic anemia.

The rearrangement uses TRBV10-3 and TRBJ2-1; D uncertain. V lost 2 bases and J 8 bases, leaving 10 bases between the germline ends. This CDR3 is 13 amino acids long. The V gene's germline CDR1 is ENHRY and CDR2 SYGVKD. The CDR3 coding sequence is TGTGCCATCAGTGAGGCTCAGCGCCATGAGCAGTTCTTC. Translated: CAISEAQRHEQFF.

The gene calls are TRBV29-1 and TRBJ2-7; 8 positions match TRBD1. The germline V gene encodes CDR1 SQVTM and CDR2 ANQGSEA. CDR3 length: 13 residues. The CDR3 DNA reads TGCAACCCCCACCGGGACAGGCCCTACGAGCAGTACTTC. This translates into CNPHRDRPYEQYF.

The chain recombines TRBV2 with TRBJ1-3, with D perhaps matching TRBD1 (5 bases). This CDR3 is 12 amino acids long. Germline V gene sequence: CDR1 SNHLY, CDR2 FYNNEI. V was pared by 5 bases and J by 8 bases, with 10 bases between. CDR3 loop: CASSPSGDTIYF. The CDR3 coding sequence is TGTGCCAGCAGTCCCTCGGGGGACACCATATATTTT.

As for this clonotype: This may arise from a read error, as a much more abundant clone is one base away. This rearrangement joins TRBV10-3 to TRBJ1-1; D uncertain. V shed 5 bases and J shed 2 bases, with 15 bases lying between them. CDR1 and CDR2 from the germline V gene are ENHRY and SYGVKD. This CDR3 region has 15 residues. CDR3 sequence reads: CAISLFGPTNTEAFF. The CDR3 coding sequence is TGTGCCATCAGTCTATTTGGGCCTACAAACACTGAAGCTTTCTTT.

The chain's CDR3 is CASSYGTEYEQYF. CDR3 coding DNA: TGCGCCAGCAGTTACGGGACAGAATACGAGCAGTACTTC. The V gene is TRBV10-2, the J gene TRBJ2-7, with 7 bases matching TRBD1. Germline V gene sequence: CDR1 WSHSY, CDR2 SAAADI. This CDR3 has 13 amino acids. With 5 bases clipped from V and 4 bases from J, the junction kept 5 bases outside the gene matches.

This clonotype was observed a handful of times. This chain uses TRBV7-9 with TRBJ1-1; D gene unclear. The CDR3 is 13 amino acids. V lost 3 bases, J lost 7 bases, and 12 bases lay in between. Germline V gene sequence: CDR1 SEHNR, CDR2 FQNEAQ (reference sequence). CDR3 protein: CASSFPEKLEAFF. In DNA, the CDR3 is TGTGCCAGCAGCTTCCCGGAAAAGCTTGAAGCTTTCTTT.

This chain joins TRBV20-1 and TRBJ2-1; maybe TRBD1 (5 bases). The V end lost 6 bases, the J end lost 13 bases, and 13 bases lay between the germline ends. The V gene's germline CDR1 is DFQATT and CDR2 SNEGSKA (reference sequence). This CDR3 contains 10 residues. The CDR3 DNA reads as TGCAGTGCCCTAACAGGATTCCAGTTCTTC. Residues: CSALTGFQFF.

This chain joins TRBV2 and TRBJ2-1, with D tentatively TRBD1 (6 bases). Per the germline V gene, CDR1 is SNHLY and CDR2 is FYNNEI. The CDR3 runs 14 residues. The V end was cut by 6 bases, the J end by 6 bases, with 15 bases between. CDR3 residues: CASRNEGVFNEQFF. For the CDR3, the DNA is TGTGCCAGCAGGAACGAGGGGGTCTTCAATGAGCAGTTCTTC.

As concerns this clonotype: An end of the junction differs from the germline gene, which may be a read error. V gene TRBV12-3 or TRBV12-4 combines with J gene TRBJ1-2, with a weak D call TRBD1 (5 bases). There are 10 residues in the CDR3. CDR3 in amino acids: CASSKGRYAF. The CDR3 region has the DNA TGTGCCAGCAGTAAGGGGCGCTACGCCTTC.

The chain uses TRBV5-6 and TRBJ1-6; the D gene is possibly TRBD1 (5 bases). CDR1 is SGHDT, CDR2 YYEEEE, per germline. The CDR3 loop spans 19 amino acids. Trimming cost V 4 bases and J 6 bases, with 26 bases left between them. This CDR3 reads CASSNRRGKGRKINSPLHF. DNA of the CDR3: TGTGCCAGCAGCAATCGGAGGGGAAAAGGGCGGAAAATTAATTCACCCCTCCACTTT.

The CDR3 DNA is TGTGCCAGCAGCTTAGAGGGGCTAGGGCCCTACGAGCAGTACTTC. Amino acid sequence: CASSLEGLGPYEQYF. V usage is TRBV7-2 and J usage is TRBJ2-7; TRBD1 might be the D (5 bases). Germline V gene lookup returns CDR1 SGHTA and CDR2 FQGNSA. The V end was cut by 1 base, the J end by 2 bases, with 12 bases between. This CDR3 is built from 15 residues.

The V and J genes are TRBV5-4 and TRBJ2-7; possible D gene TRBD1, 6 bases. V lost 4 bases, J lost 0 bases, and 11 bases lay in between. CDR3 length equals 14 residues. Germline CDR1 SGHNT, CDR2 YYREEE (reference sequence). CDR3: CASSPQGDSYEQYF. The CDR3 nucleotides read TGTGCCAGCAGCCCACAGGGAGACTCCTACGAGCAGTACTTC.

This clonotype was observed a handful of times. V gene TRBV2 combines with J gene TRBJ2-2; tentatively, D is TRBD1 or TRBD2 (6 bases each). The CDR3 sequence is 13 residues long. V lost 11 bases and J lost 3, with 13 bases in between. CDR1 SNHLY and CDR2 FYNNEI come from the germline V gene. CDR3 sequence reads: CAGGRTYTGELFF. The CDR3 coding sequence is TGTGCCGGGGGGCGGACCTACACCGGGGAGCTGTTTTTT.

CDR3 in DNA: TGTGCCAGCAGTGTTCCCGGGACAGTCCAAGAGACCCAGTACTTC. This encodes CASSVPGTVQETQYF. The J gene is TRBJ2-5, the V gene TRBV25-1, with 7 bases lining up with TRBD1. Germline V gene data show CDR1 as MGHDK and CDR2 as SYGVNS. The CDR3 spans 15 residues. The trim removed 4 bases at V and 1 base at J, leaving 6 bases unmatched.

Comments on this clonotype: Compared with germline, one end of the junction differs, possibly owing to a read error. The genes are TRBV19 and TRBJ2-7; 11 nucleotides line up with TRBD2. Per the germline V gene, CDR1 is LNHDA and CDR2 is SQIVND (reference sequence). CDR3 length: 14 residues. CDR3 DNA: TGTGCCAGTAGTGTGACTAGCGGGAATGGCCCTATGAGCTTC. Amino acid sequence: CASSVTSGNGPMSF.

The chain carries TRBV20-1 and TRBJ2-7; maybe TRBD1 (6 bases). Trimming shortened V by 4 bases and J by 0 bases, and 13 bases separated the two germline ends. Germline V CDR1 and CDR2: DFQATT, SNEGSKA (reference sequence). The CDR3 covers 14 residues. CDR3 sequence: CSATGVLGSYEQYF. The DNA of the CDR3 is TGCAGTGCTACAGGGGTCCTTGGCTCCTACGAGCAGTACTTC.

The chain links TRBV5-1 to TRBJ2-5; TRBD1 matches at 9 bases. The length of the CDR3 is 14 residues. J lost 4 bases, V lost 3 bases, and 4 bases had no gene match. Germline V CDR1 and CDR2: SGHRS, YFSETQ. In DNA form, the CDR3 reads TGCGCCAGCAGCTCTGGACAGGGGTTAGAGACCCAGTACTTC. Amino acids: CASSSGQGLETQYF.

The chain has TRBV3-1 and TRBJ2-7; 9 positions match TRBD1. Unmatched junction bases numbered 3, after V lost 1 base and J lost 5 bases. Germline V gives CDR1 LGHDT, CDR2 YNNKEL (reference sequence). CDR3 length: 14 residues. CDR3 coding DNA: TGTGCCAGCAGCCAAGGGGGGACAGGGAACGAGCAGTACTTC. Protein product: CASSQGGTGNEQYF.

CDR3 sequence reads: CASSELWGIDSGNTIYF. DNA for the CDR3: TGTGCCAGCAGTGAATTGTGGGGGATCGACTCTGGAAACACCATATATTTT. The chain is built from TRBV6-1 and TRBJ1-3, with D possibly TRBD1 on 5 matching bases. Germline assignment: CDR1 MNHNS and CDR2 SASEGT. The germline V and J ends were trimmed by 2 bases and 0 bases, with 14 bases remaining between them. The CDR3 covers 17 residues.